The rows below give T cell receptor beta chains drawn from one sample of a study of blood T cell repertoires in COVID-19. This table comes from immunoSEQ multiplex PCR, and its TCRdb copy is limited to in-frame clones, with some not included. The sample holds 40,000 to 45,000 clones, roughly 88% seen once. Sample: peripheral blood. The receptors here all came from a human donor in a cohort sampled during active COVID-19. The CDR3 runs from the conserved cysteine through the conserved F or W. The D gene is left open where the match is weak. Clone sizes are given selectively: once, few, many, or a class where the clone is expanded.

J	size	D	V	DNA	CDR3
TRBJ1-5	NA	NA	TRBV15	TGTGCCACCAGCAGATCAAGGGGGGGGAATCAGCCCCAGCATTTT	CATSRSRGGNQPQHF
TRBJ1-6	NA	TRBD1	TRBV10-3	TGTGCCATCAGTGTTGGGACAGCAAATTCACCCCTCCACTTT	CAISVGTANSPLHF
TRBJ1-2	NA	NA	TRBV4-1	TGCGCCAGCAGCCTCCTTGCAGGTTCAAACTATGGCTACACCTTC	CASSLLAGSNYGYTF
TRBJ2-7	NA	TRBD1	TRBV5-6	TGTGCCAGCAGCTTCGGCAGGGGGATTGGTTACGAGCAGTACTTC	CASSFGRGIGYEQYF
TRBJ1-2	NA	NA	TRBV12-3/TRBV12-4	TGTGCCAGCAGTGGGACTGGGAACTATGGCTACACCTTC	CASSGTGNYGYTF
TRBJ2-1	NA	NA	TRBV9	TGTGCCAGCAGCGTAGGGGCAGCCACCTACAATGAGCAGTTCTTC	CASSVGAATYNEQFF
TRBJ2-7	NA	TRBD1	TRBV27	TGTGCCAGCAGTTTAGGCAGGGGGCGTAGCGAGCAGTACTTC	CASSLGRGRSEQYF
TRBJ2-7	NA	NA	TRBV6-1	TGTGCCAGCAGTGAAACGGGTTTCTACGAGCAGTACTTC	CASSETGFYEQYF
TRBJ2-1	NA	TRBD1	TRBV27	TGTGCCAGCAGTCTAAACAGGGGAGTAGGCAATGAGCAGTTCTTC	CASSLNRGVGNEQFF
TRBJ1-6	NA	NA	TRBV7-9	TGTGCCAGCAGCTCAGGGGACTATAATTCACCCCTCCACTTT	CASSSGDYNSPLHF
TRBJ2-7	NA	NA	TRBV19	TGTGCCGTTAGGGGTCCAGGGTACGAGCAGTACTTC	CAVRGPGYEQYF
TRBJ1-1	NA	TRBD1	TRBV18	TGTGCCAGCTCACCCAGGACAGGGGTCTTTTTGAGGGGAACGATGAACACTGAAGCTTTCTTT	CASSPRTGVFLRGTMNTEAFF
TRBJ2-1	NA	TRBD2	TRBV2	TGTGCCAGCACCCTTGGGACTAGTTTTTACAATGAGCAGTTCTTC	CASTLGTSFYNEQFF
TRBJ1-4	few	TRBD1	TRBV5-5	TGTGCCAGCAGCTTATGGCTGCGAGGGGGCTCAACTAATGAAAAACTGTTTTTT	CASSLWLRGGSTNEKLFF
TRBJ1-2	few	TRBD1	TRBV30	TGTGCCTGGAGTGTAGGAGGGGGCAACTATGGCTACACCTTC	CAWSVGGGNYGYTF
TRBJ2-1	NA	TRBD2	TRBV10-1	TGCGCCAGCAGTGATACTAGCGGGGGGCACAATGAGCAGTTCTTC	CASSDTSGGHNEQFF
TRBJ2-5	NA	NA	TRBV4-1	TGCGCCAGCAGCCAAAACTGGCGGGAAGAGACCCAGTACTTC	CASSQNWREETQYF
TRBJ2-1	NA	TRBD2	TRBV18	TGTGCCAGCTCACTCTCTAGCGGGGGCAATGAGCAGTTCTTC	CASSLSSGGNEQFF
TRBJ1-1	NA	NA	TRBV11-3	TGTGCCAGCAGCTCGGCGGGGGGCGCGGGTGAAGCTTTCTTT	CASSSAGGAGEAFF
TRBJ1-6	NA	NA	TRBV3-1/TRBV3-2	TGTGCCAGCAGCCAAGTTTCACAGGGCCATTCACCCCTCCACTTT	CASSQVSQGHSPLHF
TRBJ2-5	NA	TRBD1	TRBV4-2	TGTGCCAGCAGCCAAGGGACAGGGGTTGAGACCCAGTACTTC	CASSQGTGVETQYF
TRBJ2-1	NA	NA	TRBV19	TGTGCCAGTAGTATGGGGGGAGAAGGCCACAATGAGCAGTTCTTC	CASSMGGEGHNEQFF
TRBJ2-7	NA	NA	TRBV30	TGTGCCTGGAGTGGTAGCAGGGGATACGAGCAGTACTTC	CAWSGSRGYEQYF
TRBJ1-1	NA	NA	TRBV6-1	TGTGCCAGCAGTGAAAAGGCTAGTAGCACTGAAGCTTTCTTT	CASSEKASSTEAFF
TRBJ2-2	NA	NA	TRBV24-1	TGTGCCACCAGTTCAGGCCCGGGGATTTACACCGGGGAGCTGTTTTTT	CATSSGPGIYTGELFF
TRBJ2-7	NA	TRBD1	TRBV27	TGTGCCAGCAGTTATAAGACAGGGGAGGAGCAGTACTTC	CASSYKTGEEQYF
TRBJ2-7	once	TRBD1	TRBV15	TGTGCCACCAGCAGCACAGGGGACGAGCAGTACTTC	CATSSTGDEQYF
TRBJ1-2	NA	NA	TRBV19	TGTGCCAGTAGTCTACAGAAGTATGGCTACACCTTC	CASSLQKYGYTF
TRBJ1-1	NA	TRBD1	TRBV7-9	TGTGCCAGCAGCTTAGAGACAGGGGGCACTGAAGCTTTCTTT	CASSLETGGTEAFF
TRBJ1-6	once	NA	TRBV19	TGTGCCAGTAGTATAGGGGGGCAGATTCAGTATTCACCCCTCCACTTT	CASSIGGQIQYSPLHF
TRBJ2-5	NA	NA	TRBV2	TGTGCCAGCAGTGAGGCGGGCGCCCCCAGAGAGACCCAGTACTTC	CASSEAGAPRETQYF
TRBJ2-7	NA	NA	TRBV30	TGTGCCTGGAGTAAGTCGGGGAGCTCCTACGAGCAGTACTTC	CAWSKSGSSYEQYF
TRBJ1-5	NA	TRBD1	TRBV19	TGTGCCAGTAGTGTAATGACAGGGGTGGGGCAGCCCCAGCATTTT	CASSVMTGVGQPQHF
TRBJ1-2	NA	NA	TRBV29-1	TGCAGCGTTGAGAGGGCAGGGGAAGGCTACACCTTC	CSVERAGEGYTF
TRBJ2-1	few	TRBD1	TRBV5-6	TGTGCCAGCAGCTTGGCCGGACAGGGTTTGAATGAGCAGTTCTTC	CASSLAGQGLNEQFF
TRBJ2-1	NA	TRBD1	TRBV2	TGTGCCAGCAGTGCTCGACGACCGGGACAGGGAGACAATGAGCAGTTCTTC	CASSARRPGQGDNEQFF
TRBJ2-1	NA	NA	TRBV11-2	TGTGCCAGCAGCTTAGTCTTTAATGAGCAGTTCTTC	CASSLVFNEQFF
TRBJ2-1	NA	TRBD2	TRBV7-9	TGTGCCAGCAGCTCGCTAACTGACTATGAGCGGGGGGGAGTCAACGGGCAGTTCTTC	CASSSLTDYERGGVNGQFF
TRBJ1-6	few	TRBD1	TRBV6-1	TGTGCCAGCAGTGTAACAGGGGGCGTGAGGGGCGGGAGACCCCTCCACTTT	CASSVTGGVRGGRPLHF
TRBJ2-2	once	TRBD1	TRBV14	TGTGCCAGCAGCCAGCCGGACAGGGAGTATGGGAACACCGGGGAGCTGTTTTTT	CASSQPDREYGNTGELFF
TRBJ1-2	NA	NA	TRBV5-5	TGTGCCAGCAGCTTGCGTTTGTCTGGCTACACCTTC	CASSLRLSGYTF
TRBJ2-2	once	TRBD2	TRBV19	TGTGCCAGTACCCTGCATTCCCCTCGACTAGCGGGTGGGACCGGGGAGCTGTTTTTT	CASTLHSPRLAGGTGELFF
TRBJ1-5	NA	TRBD1	TRBV28	TGTGCCAGCAGTTTATTTTGGCTGCGGACAGGGACTAACAATCAGCCCCAGCATTTT	CASSLFWLRTGTNNQPQHF
TRBJ2-2	NA	NA	TRBV7-6	TGTGCCAGCAGCTTGGCCACCGGGGAGCTGTTTTTT	CASSLATGELFF
TRBJ1-2	NA	NA	TRBV30	TGTGCCTGGAGTGCAGGGCTGGGAGGCTACACCTTC	CAWSAGLGGYTF
TRBJ1-5	NA	TRBD1	TRBV27	TGTGCCAGCAGTTTGCCTTTCGACAGGGGTGGATTCGGGTTGCCCCAGCATTTT	CASSLPFDRGGFGLPQHF
TRBJ1-1	few	TRBD1	TRBV4-1	TGCGCCAGCAGCCAAACACCGGGACAGGGGATAACTGAAGCTTTCTTT	CASSQTPGQGITEAFF
TRBJ1-4	NA	NA	TRBV5-6	TGTGCCAGCAGCTTTAGGGGGTCGGCAACTAATGAAAAACTGTTTTTT	CASSFRGSATNEKLFF
TRBJ2-1	NA	TRBD2	TRBV18	TGTGCCAGCTCACTCCGGGACTACCTGAATGAGCAGTTCTTC	CASSLRDYLNEQFF
TRBJ2-1	once	TRBD1	TRBV6-5	TGTGCCAGCATGTTCGAACAGGGGGCCAATGAGCAGTTCTTC	CASMFEQGANEQFF
TRBJ2-3	NA	TRBD2	TRBV5-1	TGCGCCAGCAGCTTGGGTAGCGGGGGGGCCTCAGATACGCAGTATTTT	CASSLGSGGASDTQYF
TRBJ2-5	NA	TRBD1	TRBV2	TGTGCCAGCAGTGAAGAAGGGACAGGGAAAGAGACCCAGTACTTC	CASSEEGTGKETQYF
TRBJ2-7	NA	TRBD2	TRBV14	TGTGCCAGCAGCCAAGATGGGGCGGGAGGTGACTCCTACGAGCAGTACTTC	CASSQDGAGGDSYEQYF
TRBJ1-2	NA	NA	TRBV6-5	TGTGCCAGCAGTTATCTGGGAGATAACTATGGCTACACCTTC	CASSYLGDNYGYTF